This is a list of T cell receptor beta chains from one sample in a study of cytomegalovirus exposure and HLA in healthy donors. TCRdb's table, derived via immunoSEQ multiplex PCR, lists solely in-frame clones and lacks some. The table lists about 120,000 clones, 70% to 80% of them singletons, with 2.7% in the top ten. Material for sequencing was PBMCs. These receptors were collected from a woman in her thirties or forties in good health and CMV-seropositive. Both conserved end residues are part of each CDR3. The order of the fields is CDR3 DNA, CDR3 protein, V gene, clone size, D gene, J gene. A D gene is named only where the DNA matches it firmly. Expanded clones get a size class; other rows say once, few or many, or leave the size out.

CDR3nt: TGTGCCAGCAGCTCCCGACAGGGTTTGGAGTATACGGGAAACACCATATATTTT
CDR3aa: CASSSRQGLEYTGNTIYF
v_gene: TRBV5-6
abundance: few
d_gene: TRBD1
j_gene: TRBJ1-3

CDR3nt: TGTGCCAGCAGTGCCCTAGCTACAAAGGTGGTCAATGAGCAGTTCTTC
CDR3aa: CASSALATKVVNEQFF
v_gene: TRBV25-1
abundance: few
d_gene: NA
j_gene: TRBJ2-1

CDR3nt: TGTGCCAGCAGCAGGGGGTGGGGAACCTACGAGCAGTACTTC
CDR3aa: CASSRGWGTYEQYF
v_gene: TRBV16
abundance: once
d_gene: NA
j_gene: TRBJ2-7

CDR3nt: TGTGCCAGCAGCTTCGGACAGGGGGACATGGCTTTCTTT
CDR3aa: CASSFGQGDMAFF
v_gene: TRBV5-4
abundance: NA
d_gene: TRBD1
j_gene: TRBJ1-1

CDR3nt: TGTGCCAGCAGTACCGACAGGGACCAGCCCCAGCATTTT
CDR3aa: CASSTDRDQPQHF
v_gene: TRBV2
abundance: NA
d_gene: TRBD1
j_gene: TRBJ1-5

CDR3nt: TGCGCCAGTAGCCCGGGACAGGCTTTCTACGAGCAGTACTTC
CDR3aa: CASSPGQAFYEQYF
v_gene: TRBV4-1
abundance: NA
d_gene: TRBD1
j_gene: TRBJ2-7

CDR3nt: TGCGCCAGCAGTGAGGACGGGACAGGGGGCCACGGGGAGCTGTTTTTT
CDR3aa: CASSEDGTGGHGELFF
v_gene: TRBV10-1
abundance: NA
d_gene: TRBD1
j_gene: TRBJ2-2

CDR3nt: TGTGCCAGCAGTCCCGGACAGACAGCCTACGAGCAGTACTTC
CDR3aa: CASSPGQTAYEQYF
v_gene: TRBV27
abundance: NA
d_gene: NA
j_gene: TRBJ2-7

CDR3nt: TGTGCCAGTAGTATAGACGGCGTCCTGACTTTC
CDR3aa: CASSIDGVLTF
v_gene: TRBV19
abundance: NA
d_gene: NA
j_gene: TRBJ2-6

CDR3nt: TGCGCCAGCAGCTTGGTGACGGGAGGATACAATGAGCAGTTCTTC
CDR3aa: CASSLVTGGYNEQFF
v_gene: TRBV5-1
abundance: once
d_gene: TRBD2
j_gene: TRBJ2-1